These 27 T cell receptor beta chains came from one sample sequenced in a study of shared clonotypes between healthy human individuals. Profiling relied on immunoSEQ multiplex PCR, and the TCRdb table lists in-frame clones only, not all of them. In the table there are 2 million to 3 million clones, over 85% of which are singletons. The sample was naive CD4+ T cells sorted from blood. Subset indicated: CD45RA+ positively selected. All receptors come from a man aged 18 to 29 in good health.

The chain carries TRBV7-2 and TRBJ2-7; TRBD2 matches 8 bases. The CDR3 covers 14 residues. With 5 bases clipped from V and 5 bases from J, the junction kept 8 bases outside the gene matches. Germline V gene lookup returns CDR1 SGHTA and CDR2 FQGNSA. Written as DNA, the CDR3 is TGTGCCAGCAGCCGGAGCGGGAGTTACGACGAGCAGTACTTC. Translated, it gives CASSRSGSYDEQYF.

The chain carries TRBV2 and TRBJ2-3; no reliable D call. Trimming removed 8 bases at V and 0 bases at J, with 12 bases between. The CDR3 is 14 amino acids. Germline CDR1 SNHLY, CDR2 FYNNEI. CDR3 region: CASVVSPSTDTQYF. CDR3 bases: TGTGCCAGCGTTGTGTCTCCTAGCACAGATACGCAGTATTTT.

The CDR3 nucleotides read TGTGCCAGCAGTGAAGAAAACACAGATACGCAGTATTTT. This codes for CASSEENTDTQYF. The V and J genes are TRBV2 and TRBJ2-3; D is unresolved. V lost 1 base and J lost 2, with 4 bases in between. The CDR3 length is 13 residues. Looked up from germline, CDR1 is SNHLY and CDR2 is FYNNEI.

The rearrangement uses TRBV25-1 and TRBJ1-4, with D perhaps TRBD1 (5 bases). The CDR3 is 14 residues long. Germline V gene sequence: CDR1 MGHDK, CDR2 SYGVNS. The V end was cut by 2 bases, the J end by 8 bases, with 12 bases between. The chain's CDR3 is CASSELGGLEKLFF. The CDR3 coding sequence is TGTGCCAGCAGTGAACTTGGGGGTTTGGAAAAACTGTTTTTT.

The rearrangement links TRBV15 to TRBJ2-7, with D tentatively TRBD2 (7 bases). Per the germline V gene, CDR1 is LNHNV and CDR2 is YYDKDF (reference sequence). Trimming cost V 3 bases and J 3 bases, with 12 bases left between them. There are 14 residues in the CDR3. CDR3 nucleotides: TGTGCCACCAGCAGTGGGGGGGCCAGCTACGAGCAGTACTTC. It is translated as CATSSGGASYEQYF.

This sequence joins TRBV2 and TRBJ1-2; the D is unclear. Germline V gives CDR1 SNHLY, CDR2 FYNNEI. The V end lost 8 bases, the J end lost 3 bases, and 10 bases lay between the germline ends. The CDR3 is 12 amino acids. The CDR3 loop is CASSPAYYGYTF. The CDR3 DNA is TGTGCCAGCTCGCCGGCGTACTATGGCTACACCTTC. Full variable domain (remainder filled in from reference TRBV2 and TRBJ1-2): EPEVTQTPSHQVTQMGQEVILRCVPISNHLYFYWYRQILGQKVEFLVSFYNNEISEKSEIFDDQFSVERPDGSNFTLKIRSTKLEDSAMYFCASSPAYYGYTFGSGTRLTVV.

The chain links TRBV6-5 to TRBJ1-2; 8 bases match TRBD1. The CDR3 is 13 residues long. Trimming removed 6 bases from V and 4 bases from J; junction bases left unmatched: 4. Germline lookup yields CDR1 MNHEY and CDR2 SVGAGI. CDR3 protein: CASSLDRGYGYTF. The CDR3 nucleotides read TGTGCCAGCAGCTTAGACAGGGGCTATGGCTACACCTTC.

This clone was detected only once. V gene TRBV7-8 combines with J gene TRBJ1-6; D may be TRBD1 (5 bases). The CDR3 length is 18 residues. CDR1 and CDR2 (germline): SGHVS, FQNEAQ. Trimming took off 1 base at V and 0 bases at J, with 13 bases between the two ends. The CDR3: CASSLEAGLSSYNSPLHF. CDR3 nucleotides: TGTGCCAGCAGCTTAGAGGCAGGGCTGAGCTCCTATAATTCACCCCTCCACTTT. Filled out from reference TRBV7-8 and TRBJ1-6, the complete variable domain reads GAGVSQSPRYKVAKRGQDVALRCDPISGHVSLFWYQQALGQGPEFLTYFQNEAQLDKSGLPSDRFFAERPEGSVSTLKIQRTQQEDSAVYLCASSLEAGLSSYNSPLHFGNGTRLTVT.

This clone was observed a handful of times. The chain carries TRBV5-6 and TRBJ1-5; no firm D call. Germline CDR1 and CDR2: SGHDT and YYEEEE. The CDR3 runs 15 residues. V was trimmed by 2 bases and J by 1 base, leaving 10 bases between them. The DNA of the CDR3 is TGTGCCAGCAGCTTTCCCCGGTTGAGCAATCAGCCCCAGCATTTT. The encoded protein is CASSFPRLSNQPQHF. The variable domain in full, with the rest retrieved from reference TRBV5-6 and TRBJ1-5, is DAGVTQSPTHLIKTRGQQVTLRCSPKSGHDTVSWYQQALGQGPQFIFQYYEEEERQRGNFPDRFSGHQFPNYSSELNVNALLLGDSALYLCASSFPRLSNQPQHFGDGTRLSIL.

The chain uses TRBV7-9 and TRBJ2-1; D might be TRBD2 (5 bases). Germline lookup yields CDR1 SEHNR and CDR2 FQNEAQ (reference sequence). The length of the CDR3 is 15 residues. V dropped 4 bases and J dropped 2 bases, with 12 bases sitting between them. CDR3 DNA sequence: TGTGCCAGCAGCTCGGACGGACTCCCCTACAATGAGCAGTTCTTC. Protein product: CASSSDGLPYNEQFF. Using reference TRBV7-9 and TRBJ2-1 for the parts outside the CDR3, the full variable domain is DTGVSQNPRHKITKRGQNVTFRCDPISEHNRLYWYRQTLGQGPEFLTYFQNEAQLEKSRLLSDRFSAERPKGSFSTLEIQRTEQGDSAMYLCASSSDGLPYNEQFFGPGTRLTVL.

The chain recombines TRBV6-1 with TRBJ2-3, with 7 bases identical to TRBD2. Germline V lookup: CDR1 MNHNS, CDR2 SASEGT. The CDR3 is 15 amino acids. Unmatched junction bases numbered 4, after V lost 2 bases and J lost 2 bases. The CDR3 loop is CASSEMLADTDTQYF. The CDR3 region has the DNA TGTGCCAGCAGTGAAATGCTAGCGGACACAGATACGCAGTATTTT.

CDR3 in DNA: TGTGCCAGCAGTTTATCCGGACAGGGATCCGAAAAACTGTTTTTT. As protein: CASSLSGQGSEKLFF. The chain links TRBV28 to TRBJ1-4, with TRBD1 matching 8 bases. Germline V CDR1 and CDR2: MDHEN, SYDVKM. The V gene end was trimmed by 1 base and the J gene end by 8 bases; junction bases not matched to a gene: 6. This CDR3 comprises 15 residues.

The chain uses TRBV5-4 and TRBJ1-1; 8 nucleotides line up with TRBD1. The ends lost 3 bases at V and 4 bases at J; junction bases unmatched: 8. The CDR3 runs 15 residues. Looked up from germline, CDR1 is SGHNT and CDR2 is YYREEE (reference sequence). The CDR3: CASSSSAQGVTEAFF. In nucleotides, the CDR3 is TGTGCCAGCAGCTCCTCGGCACAGGGGGTCACTGAAGCTTTCTTT.

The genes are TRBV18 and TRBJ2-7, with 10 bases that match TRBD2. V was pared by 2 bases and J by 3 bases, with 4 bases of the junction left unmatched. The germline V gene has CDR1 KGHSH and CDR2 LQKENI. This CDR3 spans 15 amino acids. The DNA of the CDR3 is TGTGCCAGCTCACCAGCTAGCGGGAGAAACTACGAGCAGTACTTC. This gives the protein CASSPASGRNYEQYF. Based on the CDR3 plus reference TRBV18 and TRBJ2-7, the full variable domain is NAGVMQNPRHLVRRRGQEARLRCSPMKGHSHVYWYRQLPEEGLKFMVYLQKENIIDESGMPKERFSAEFPKEGPSILRIQQVVRGDSAAYFCASSPASGRNYEQYFGPGTRLTVT.

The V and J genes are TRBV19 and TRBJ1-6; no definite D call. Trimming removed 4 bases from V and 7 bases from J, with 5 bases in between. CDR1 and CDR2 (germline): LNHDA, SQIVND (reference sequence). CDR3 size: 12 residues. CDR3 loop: CASSTGNSPLHF. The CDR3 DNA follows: TGTGCCAGTAGTACGGGGAATTCACCCCTCCACTTT. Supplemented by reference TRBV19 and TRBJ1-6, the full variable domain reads DGGITQSPKYLFRKEGQNVTLSCEQNLNHDAMYWYRQDPGQGLRLIYYSQIVNDFQKGDIAEGYSVSREKKESFPLTVTSAQKNPTAFYLCASSTGNSPLHFGNGTRLTVT.

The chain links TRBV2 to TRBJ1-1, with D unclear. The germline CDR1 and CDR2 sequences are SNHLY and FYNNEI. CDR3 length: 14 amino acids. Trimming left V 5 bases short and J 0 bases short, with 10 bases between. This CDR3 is CASSWRLMNTEAFF. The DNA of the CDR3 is TGTGCCAGCAGTTGGCGTCTCATGAACACTGAAGCTTTCTTT.

Here the CDR3 reads CAWSVGRNRGDTEAFF. Here the CDR3 DNA reads TGTGCCTGGAGTGTAGGTCGTAACAGGGGAGATACTGAAGCTTTCTTT. The chain couples TRBV30 to TRBJ1-1, with TRBD1 matching 7 bases. The CDR3 is made up of 16 amino acids. The germline V gene has CDR1 GTSNPN and CDR2 SVGIG (reference sequence). V lost 0 bases to trimming and J lost 5 bases; unmatched junction nucleotides: 12.

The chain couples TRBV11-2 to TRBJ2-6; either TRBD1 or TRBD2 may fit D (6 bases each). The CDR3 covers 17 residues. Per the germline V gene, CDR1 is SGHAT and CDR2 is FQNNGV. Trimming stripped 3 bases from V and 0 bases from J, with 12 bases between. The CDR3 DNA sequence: TGTGCCAGCAGCTTGGAGGGACACACCTCTGGGGCCAACGTCCTGACTTTC. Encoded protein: CASSLEGHTSGANVLTF.

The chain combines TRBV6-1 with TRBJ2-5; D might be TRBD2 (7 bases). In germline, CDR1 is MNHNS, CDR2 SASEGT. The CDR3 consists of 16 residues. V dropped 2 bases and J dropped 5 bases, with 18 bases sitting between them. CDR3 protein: CASSELTSRRGETQYF. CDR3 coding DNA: TGTGCCAGCAGTGAACTGACTAGCAGGAGGGGGGAGACCCAGTACTTC.

The CDR3 sequence: CSVEDRIWTNDNEQFF. The CDR3 DNA sequence: TGCAGCGTTGAAGATAGGATTTGGACTAACGACAATGAGCAGTTCTTC. This chain connects TRBV29-1 to TRBJ2-1, with D possibly TRBD2 on 6 matching bases. The CDR3 has 16 residues. Germline V gene data show CDR1 as SQVTM and CDR2 as ANQGSEA. With 0 bases removed from V and 5 bases from J, the gap between germline ends came to 17 bases.

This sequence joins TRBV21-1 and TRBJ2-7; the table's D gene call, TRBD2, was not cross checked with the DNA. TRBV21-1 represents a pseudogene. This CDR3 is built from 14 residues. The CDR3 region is CASFTSDSSSEQYF. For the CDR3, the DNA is TGTGCCAGCTTTACTAGCGACTCTTCCAGCGAGCAGTACTTC.

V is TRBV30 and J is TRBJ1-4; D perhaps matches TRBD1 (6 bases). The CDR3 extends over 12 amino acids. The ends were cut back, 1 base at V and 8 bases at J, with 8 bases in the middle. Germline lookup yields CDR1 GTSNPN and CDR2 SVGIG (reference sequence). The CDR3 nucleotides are TGTGCCTGGAGTGCAGGGGTGGAAAAACTGTTTTTT. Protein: CAWSAGVEKLFF. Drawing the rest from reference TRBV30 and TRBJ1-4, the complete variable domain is SQTIHQWPATLVQPVGSPLSLECTVEGTSNPNLYWYRQAAGRGLQLLFYSVGIGQISSEVPQNLSASRPQDRQFILSSKKLLLSDSGFYLCAWSAGVEKLFFGSGTQLSVL.

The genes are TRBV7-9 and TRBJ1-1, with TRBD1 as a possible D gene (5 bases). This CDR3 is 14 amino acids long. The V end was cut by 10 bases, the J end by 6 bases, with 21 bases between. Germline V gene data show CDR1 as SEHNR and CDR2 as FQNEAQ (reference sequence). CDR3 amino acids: CAIWMGEAVAEAFF. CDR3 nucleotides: TGTGCCATCTGGATGGGGGAGGCGGTTGCTGAAGCTTTCTTT.

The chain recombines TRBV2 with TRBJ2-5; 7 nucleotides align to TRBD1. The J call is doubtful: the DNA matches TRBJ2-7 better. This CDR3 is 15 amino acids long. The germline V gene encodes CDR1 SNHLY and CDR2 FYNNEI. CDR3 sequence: CASPSGTEDSYEQYF. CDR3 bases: TGTGCCAGCCCGTCCGGGACAGAGGACTCCTACGAGCAGTACTTC.

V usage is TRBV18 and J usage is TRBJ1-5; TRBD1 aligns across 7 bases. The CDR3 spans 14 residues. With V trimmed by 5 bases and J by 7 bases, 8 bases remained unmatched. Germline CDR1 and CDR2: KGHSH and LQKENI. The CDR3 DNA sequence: TGTGCCAGCTCAATGGGGCCACAGGGGCAGCCCCAGCATTTT. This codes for CASSMGPQGQPQHF.

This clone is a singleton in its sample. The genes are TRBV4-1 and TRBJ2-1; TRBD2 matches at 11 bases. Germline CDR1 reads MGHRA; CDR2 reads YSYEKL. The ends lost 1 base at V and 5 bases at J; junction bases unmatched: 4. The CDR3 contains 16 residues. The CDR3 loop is CASSQGGTSGNNEQFF. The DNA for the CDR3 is TGCGCCAGCAGCCAAGGTGGGACTAGCGGAAACAATGAGCAGTTCTTC.

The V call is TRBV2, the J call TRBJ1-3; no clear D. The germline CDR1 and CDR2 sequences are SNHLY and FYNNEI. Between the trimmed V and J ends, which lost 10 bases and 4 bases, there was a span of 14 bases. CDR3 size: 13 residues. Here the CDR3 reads CAKRDGQGNTIYF. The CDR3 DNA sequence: TGTGCCAAAAGAGACGGGCAGGGAAACACCATATATTTT. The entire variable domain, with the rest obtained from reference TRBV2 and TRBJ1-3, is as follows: EPEVTQTPSHQVTQMGQEVILRCVPISNHLYFYWYRQILGQKVEFLVSFYNNEISEKSEIFDDQFSVERPDGSNFTLKIRSTKLEDSAMYFCAKRDGQGNTIYFGEGSWLTVV.